The 26 T cell receptor beta chains below all came from one sample that was sequenced in a study of shared clonotypes between healthy human individuals. Only in-frame clones appear in the TCRdb table, and some are missing; sequencing was by immunoSEQ multiplex PCR. Among 2 million to 3 million clones listed, over 85% were seen once. What was sequenced was naive CD4+ T cells from PBMCs. The subset: CD45RA+ positively selected. The receptors come from a man aged 18 to 30 in good health. Some clones in this sample may be carry-over from other donors' samples.

This clone has just one count. CDR3 region: CASSLVAASYEQYF. CDR3 nucleotides: TGTGCCAGCAGCTTAGTCGCAGCCTCCTACGAGCAGTACTTC. The V and J genes are TRBV7-6 and TRBJ2-5; D is unresolved. The J call may be wrong; the DNA end is better matched by TRBJ2-7. Germline V gene sequence: CDR1 SGHVS, CDR2 FNYEAQ. The CDR3 has 14 amino acids.

A single count supports this clone. This chain uses TRBV6-1 with TRBJ1-2; D perhaps matches TRBD1 (6 bases). Trimming shortened V by 7 bases and J by 8 bases, and 8 bases separated the two germline ends. The CDR3 is 10 amino acids. CDR1 is MNHNS, CDR2 SASEGT, per germline. The CDR3 DNA follows: TGTGCCAGCATGAGGGGGGGCTACACCTTC. It translates to CASMRGGYTF.

This clone was observed a single time. The J gene is TRBJ1-1, the V gene TRBV28; D unresolved. V shed 3 bases and J shed 1 base, with 12 bases lying between them. Germline assignment: CDR1 MDHEN and CDR2 SYDVKM. This CDR3 contains 15 residues. CDR3 sequence: CASSFLGSRNTEAFF. Written as DNA, the CDR3 is TGTGCCAGCAGTTTCCTTGGCAGCCGGAACACTGAAGCTTTCTTT.

In this sample, this clone turned up once. The chain recombines TRBV11-2 with TRBJ1-2, with D unclear. This CDR3 has 14 amino acids. CDR1 and CDR2 (germline): SGHAT, FQNNGV. With 1 base removed from V and 3 bases from J, the gap between germline ends came to 9 bases. The CDR3: CASSLVGAYYGYTF. The CDR3 bases are TGTGCCAGCAGCTTAGTTGGAGCATACTATGGCTACACCTTC.

In its sample, this clone was seen once. The J gene is TRBJ2-1, the V gene TRBV7-9; 11 nucleotides match TRBD2. Trimming took 5 bases from V and 5 from J; bases not matched to a gene: 8. Germline CDR1 is SEHNR and CDR2 is FQNEAQ (reference sequence). The CDR3 runs 16 residues. The CDR3 sequence: CASSPTSGSRNNEQFF. As DNA, the CDR3 is TGTGCCAGCAGCCCAACTAGCGGGAGCCGGAACAATGAGCAGTTCTTC.

This sequence joins TRBV5-1 and TRBJ1-2; D might be TRBD1 (6 bases). Trimming pared 5 bases from V and 4 bases from J, leaving 18 bases between. CDR3 length equals 15 residues. CDR1 and CDR2 (germline): SGHRS, YFSETQ. The CDR3 protein is CASRREQGKVYGYTF. In DNA form, the CDR3 reads TGCGCCAGCAGAAGGGAACAGGGAAAGGTCTATGGCTACACCTTC. The complete variable domain, with remaining parts taken from reference TRBV5-1 and TRBJ1-2, reads KAGVTQTPRYLIKTRGQQVTLSCSPISGHRSVSWYQQTPGQGLQFLFEYFSETQRNKGNFPGRFSGRQFSNSRSEMNVSTLELGDSALYLCASRREQGKVYGYTFGSGTRLTVV.

V and J are TRBV6-6 and TRBJ1-2, with D perhaps matching TRBD1 (6 bases). The CDR3 runs 15 residues. With 5 bases removed from V and 5 bases from J, the gap between germline ends came to 18 bases. Germline CDR1 is MNHNY and CDR2 is SVGAGI (reference sequence). CDR3 amino acids: CASSRTELGPYGYTF. CDR3 DNA sequence: TGTGCCAGCAGTCGGACAGAGTTGGGCCCTTATGGCTACACCTTC.

This chain connects TRBV27 to TRBJ2-7; TRBD1 agrees at 7 bases. With 4 bases clipped from V and 4 bases from J, the junction kept 10 bases outside the gene matches. The CDR3 sequence is 15 residues long. Germline-derived CDR1 and CDR2 are MNHEY and SMNVEV (reference sequence). The CDR3 is CASSSGQTRRYEQYF. CDR3 coding DNA: TGTGCCAGCAGTTCGGGACAGACCCGAAGGTACGAGCAGTACTTC.

V usage is TRBV4-2 and J usage is TRBJ1-5, with no clear D. This CDR3 has 14 residues. Germline V gene sequence: CDR1 LGHNA, CDR2 YNFKEQ. V was cut by 0 bases and J by 6 bases, with 9 bases left in between. In DNA, the CDR3 is TGTGCCAGCAGCCAAGAGGGAGGGCGTCAGCCCCAGCATTTT. This sequence encodes CASSQEGGRQPQHF.

The chain uses TRBV6-6 and TRBJ2-1; tentative D call: TRBD2 (6 bases). The CDR3 consists of 15 residues. Germline V gene sequence: CDR1 MNHNY, CDR2 SVGAGI (reference sequence). V lost 4 bases and J lost 2, with 12 bases in between. As DNA, the CDR3 is TGTGCCAGCAGTTTCCGGGAGCGGGCCTACAATGAGCAGTTCTTC. Residues: CASSFRERAYNEQFF.

The chain employs TRBV13 and TRBJ2-5; 11 bases match TRBD1. Germline V CDR1 and CDR2: PRHDT, FYEKMQ (reference sequence). This CDR3 has 16 residues. V lost 4 bases and J lost 5; bases outside the gene matches: 9. Here the CDR3 DNA reads TGTGCCAGCAGCTACCGGACAGGGGGCTTCCGCGAGACCCAGTACTTC. The encoded protein is CASSYRTGGFRETQYF.

The V call is TRBV6-4, the J call TRBJ2-7, with a weak D call TRBD2 (6 bases). Trimming stripped 3 bases from V and 0 bases from J, with 12 bases between. Germline V gene sequence: CDR1 MRHNA, CDR2 SNTAGT. The CDR3 spans 15 residues. Here the CDR3 DNA reads TGTGCCAGCAGTGAATCCGTCGGGAGCTCCTACGAGCAGTACTTC. The encoded protein is CASSESVGSSYEQYF.

Here the CDR3 DNA reads TGCGCCAGCAGTGTGGTAGGGCTCCCCGGGGAGCTGTTTTTT. It is translated as CASSVVGLPGELFF. V gene TRBV10-1 combines with J gene TRBJ2-2; D remains ambiguous. The V end lost 4 bases, the J end lost 6 bases, and 12 bases lay between the germline ends. The CDR3 consists of 14 residues. Germline values: CDR1 WNHNN, CDR2 SYGVQD (reference sequence).

Comments on this clone: The same CDR3 can be traced to other DNA sequences in this sample. The V and J genes are TRBV7-8 and TRBJ2-1; no clear D gene. Trimming stripped 2 bases from V and 1 base from J, with 9 bases between. The CDR3 has 15 amino acids. Germline loops: CDR1 SGHVS, CDR2 FQNEAQ. CDR3 amino acids: CASSLRGGSYNEQFF. The DNA of the CDR3 is TGTGCCAGCAGCTTACGCGGCGGTTCCTACAATGAGCAGTTCTTC.

The V and J genes are TRBV5-1 and TRBJ2-7, with 7 bases fitting TRBD1. The CDR3 has 15 amino acids. V shed 3 bases, J shed 3 bases, and the junction held 9 bases outside the gene matches. Germline CDR1 reads SGHRS; CDR2 reads YFSETQ. The CDR3 region is CASSWSGTDSYEQYF. CDR3 bases: TGCGCCAGCAGCTGGTCCGGGACAGATAGCTACGAGCAGTACTTC. Full variable domain (rest looked up from reference TRBV5-1 and TRBJ2-7): KAGVTQTPRYLIKTRGQQVTLSCSPISGHRSVSWYQQTPGQGLQFLFEYFSETQRNKGNFPGRFSGRQFSNSRSEMNVSTLELGDSALYLCASSWSGTDSYEQYFGPGTRLTVT.

This rearrangement joins TRBV9 to TRBJ2-7, with D perhaps TRBD2 (6 bases). The V end was cut by 2 bases, the J end by 2 bases, with 14 bases between. Germline V gene data show CDR1 as SGDLS and CDR2 as YYNGEE. The CDR3 has 15 residues. CDR3 amino acids: CASSVTWGGTYEQYF. DNA of the CDR3: TGTGCCAGCAGCGTTACCTGGGGCGGGACCTACGAGCAGTACTTC.

The chain has TRBV28 and TRBJ2-1; 7 bases match TRBD1. Germline-derived CDR1 and CDR2 are MDHEN and SYDVKM. This CDR3 region has 19 residues. J was trimmed by 6 bases and V by 3 bases; bases with no gene match: 20. CDR3 sequence reads: CASSFPTIRDRPLSNEQFF. As DNA, the CDR3 is TGTGCCAGCAGTTTCCCCACAATCCGGGACAGACCCTTATCCAATGAGCAGTTCTTC.

The sample holds one count of this clone. V and J are TRBV28 and TRBJ1-4; D is uncertain. CDR1 and CDR2 (germline): MDHEN, SYDVKM. This CDR3 comprises 15 residues. V was clipped by 5 bases and J by 0 bases, with 10 bases between them. The CDR3 DNA reads as TGTGCCAGCAGTACCTACCTTGCAACTAATGAAAAACTGTTTTTT. Translating gives CASSTYLATNEKLFF.

The CDR3 nucleotides read TGTGCCAGCAGCTTCTTGGGACCCAGGGGCGGGGGGAACACTGAAGCTTTCTTT. It translates to CASSFLGPRGGGNTEAFF. This sequence joins TRBV7-9 and TRBJ1-1; D is possibly TRBD1 (6 bases). The germline V gene has CDR1 SEHNR and CDR2 FQNEAQ (reference sequence). Trimming cost V 3 bases and J 1 base, with 21 bases left between them. The CDR3 extends over 18 amino acids.

V gene TRBV5-4 combines with J gene TRBJ2-5; 14 nucleotides line up with TRBD2. This CDR3 has 16 amino acids. CDR1 and CDR2 from the germline V gene are SGHNT and YYREEE (reference sequence). V lost 4 bases to trimming and J lost 3 bases; unmatched junction nucleotides: 5. The CDR3 is CASSSGLAGGEETQYF. The CDR3 coding sequence is TGTGCCAGCAGCAGCGGACTAGCGGGAGGAGAAGAGACCCAGTACTTC. Full variable domain (rest looked up from reference TRBV5-4 and TRBJ2-5): ETGVTQSPTHLIKTRGQQVTLRCSSQSGHNTVSWYQQALGQGPQFIFQYYREEENGRGNFPPRFSGLQFPNYSSELNVNALELDDSALYLCASSSGLAGGEETQYFGPGTRLLVL.

A word on this clone: Other DNA sequences in the sample encode the same CDR3. The rearrangement uses TRBV2 and TRBJ2-1, with D hard to call. Germline loops: CDR1 SNHLY, CDR2 FYNNEI. The length of the CDR3 is 13 residues. The V gene lost 4 bases and the J gene lost 1 base, with 5 bases spanning the gap. This chain's CDR3 is CASSAGSYNEQFF. In nucleotides, the CDR3 is TGTGCCAGCAGTGCCGGGTCCTACAATGAGCAGTTCTTC.

This chain connects TRBV2 to TRBJ2-7; TRBD2 aligns across 7 bases. V was clipped by 6 bases and J by 3 bases; unmatched bases: 8. In germline, CDR1 is SNHLY, CDR2 FYNNEI. The CDR3 length is 14 residues. The CDR3, as DNA: TGTGCCAGCAGCTGGCAGGCGGGAGACTACGAGCAGTACTTC. This sequence encodes CASSWQAGDYEQYF. Together with reference TRBV2 and TRBJ2-7, the CDR3 gives the full variable domain: EPEVTQTPSHQVTQMGQEVILRCVPISNHLYFYWYRQILGQKVEFLVSFYNNEISEKSEIFDDQFSVERPDGSNFTLKIRSTKLEDSAMYFCASSWQAGDYEQYFGPGTRLTVT.

This chain joins TRBV19 and TRBJ2-6; D might be TRBD1 (6 bases). The germline gives CDR1 LNHDA, CDR2 SQIVND (reference sequence). The CDR3 has 16 amino acids. Trimming removed 2 bases at V and 0 bases at J, with 8 bases between. The CDR3, as DNA: TGTGCCAGTAGTATATCAGGGGTCTCTGGGGCCAACGTCCTGACTTTC. Translated, it gives CASSISGVSGANVLTF.

Notes on this clone: Other DNA variants within this sample encode the same CDR3. The V and J genes are TRBV5-1 and TRBJ2-2; the D is unclear. Germline loops: CDR1 SGHRS, CDR2 YFSETQ. The CDR3 extends over 14 amino acids. V was clipped by 4 bases and J by 2 bases, with 9 bases between them. In DNA form, the CDR3 reads TGCGCCAGCAGCCCTACAGCAAACACCGGGGAGCTGTTTTTT. Protein sequence: CASSPTANTGELFF. The entire variable domain, with the rest obtained from reference TRBV5-1 and TRBJ2-2, is as follows: KAGVTQTPRYLIKTRGQQVTLSCSPISGHRSVSWYQQTPGQGLQFLFEYFSETQRNKGNFPGRFSGRQFSNSRSEMNVSTLELGDSALYLCASSPTANTGELFFGEGSRLTVL.

Remarks on this clone: Different DNA sequences within this sample yield the same CDR3. V and J are TRBV5-4 and TRBJ2-2; 8 bases are a match to TRBD1. Per the germline V gene, CDR1 is SGHNT and CDR2 is YYREEE (reference sequence). CDR3 length equals 15 residues. With 4 bases clipped from V and 2 bases from J, the junction kept 4 bases outside the gene matches. CDR3 amino acids: CASSLGQGNTGELFF. DNA for the CDR3: TGTGCCAGCAGCCTAGGACAGGGCAACACCGGGGAGCTGTTTTTT.

This chain connects TRBV7-8 to TRBJ1-1; D remains unclear. CDR3 length: 13 residues. Trimming took off 6 bases at V and 1 base at J, with 9 bases between the two ends. Germline lookup yields CDR1 SGHVS and CDR2 FQNEAQ. CDR3 sequence reads: CASRERGNTEAFF. The CDR3 nucleotides are TGTGCCAGCAGGGAACGGGGGAACACTGAAGCTTTCTTT.